This T cell receptor beta chain was recovered during a study of T cell repertoires in cytomegalovirus infection. Whole-study context: Public TCR beta signatures were indicative of both CMV infection and a matching HLA type.

TCRdb re-called the reads through MiXCR, storing one row per CDR3 protein. Of 150,000 or so distinct CDR3 sequences listed, about 6.3% are singletons. In this sample, this clonotype turned up many times. The CDR3 extends over 13 amino acids. The V gene end was trimmed by 6 bases and the J gene end by 8 bases; junction bases not matched to a gene: 7. The sequence was obtained from a human donor in good health (CMV status not recorded). Some clones in this sample may be carry-over from other donors' samples. Material: PBMCs. The rearrangement joins TRBV12-3 or TRBV12-4 to TRBJ1-2; 9 bases fit TRBD1. The CDR3 DNA follows: TGTGCCAGCAGACCGGGACAGGGCCTGGGCTACACCTTC. Its protein product is CASRPGQGLGYTF.